One sample yielded the 17 T cell receptor beta chains listed below, sequenced in a study of blood T cell repertoires in COVID-19. Measured with immunoSEQ multiplex PCR; TCRdb has only the in-frame clones, and not every one. There are about 260,000 clones in the sample; 85% occur only once, and approximately 12% lies in the top ten. The sequenced sample consisted of peripheral blood. The receptors here all came from a human donor in a cohort sampled during active COVID-19.

V is TRBV19 and J is TRBJ2-1; D might be TRBD2 (5 bases). The CDR3 is 14 amino acids. CDR1 LNHDA and CDR2 SQIVND come from the germline V gene (reference sequence). Trimming cost V 7 bases and J 7 bases, with 17 bases left between them. As DNA, the CDR3 is TGTGCCAGTACTAATCGGGGTATTGGGAATGAGCAGTTCTTC. Protein product: CASTNRGIGNEQFF.

The chain uses TRBV28 and TRBJ2-3; a possible D gene is TRBD2 (7 bases). V was clipped by 3 bases and J by 4 bases, with 14 bases between them. The germline V gene encodes CDR1 MDHEN and CDR2 SYDVKM. This CDR3 is built from 15 residues. CDR3 nucleotide sequence: TGTGCCAGCAGTTTGGGGGCGGGAGTTTCAGATACGCAGTATTTT. This sequence encodes CASSLGAGVSDTQYF.

J is TRBJ1-2 and V is TRBV4-1, with D unclear. The CDR3 covers 16 residues. Germline CDR1 reads MGHRA; CDR2 reads YSYEKL. V shed 0 bases and J shed 3 bases, with 14 bases lying between them. CDR3 bases: TGCGCCAGCAGCCAAGATACTGGAGCTCTGGACTATGGCTACACCTTC. This codes for CASSQDTGALDYGYTF.

V and J are TRBV30 and TRBJ2-7, with TRBD2 matching over 7 bases. V shed 6 bases, J shed 3 bases, and the junction held 14 bases outside the gene matches. Germline V gene lookup returns CDR1 GTSNPN and CDR2 SVGIG (reference sequence). The CDR3 spans 15 residues. CDR3 bases: TGTGCCTGCTCAGCGGGGCCGCGACTTGACTACGAGCAGTACTTC. Its protein product is CACSAGPRLDYEQYF. Combining the CDR3 with reference TRBV30 and TRBJ2-7 gives the whole variable domain SQTIHQWPATLVQPVGSPLSLECTVEGTSNPNLYWYRQAAGRGLQLLFYSVGIGQISSEVPQNLSASRPQDRQFILSSKKLLLSDSGFYLCACSAGPRLDYEQYFGPGTRLTVT.

The V gene is TRBV6-2 or TRBV6-3, the J gene TRBJ1-1; D is uncertain. Germline V gives CDR1 MNHEY, CDR2 SVGEGT. V gave up 7 bases and J gave up 0 bases, with 18 bases separating them. The CDR3 covers 16 residues. The CDR3 is CASNPDFGVVNTEAFF. DNA for the CDR3: TGTGCCAGCAACCCCGACTTCGGGGTCGTGAACACTGAAGCTTTCTTT.

The V call is TRBV28, the J call TRBJ2-3; D is uncertain. CDR3 size: 17 residues. V lost 2 bases and J 2 bases, leaving 17 bases between the germline ends. Looked up from germline, CDR1 is MDHEN and CDR2 is SYDVKM. DNA for the CDR3: TGTGCCAGCAGTTTAATTGTTCCCGTTACTATCACAGATACGCAGTATTTT. Translated, it gives CASSLIVPVTITDTQYF.

V and J are TRBV5-1 and TRBJ2-5; 10 bases match TRBD2. Germline trimming cut 3 bases from V and 5 bases from J; bases unmatched to any gene: 10. Germline V lookup: CDR1 SGHRS, CDR2 YFSETQ. CDR3 length equals 16 residues. The CDR3 protein is CASSSAVAGGGETQYF. In DNA, the CDR3 is TGCGCCAGCAGCTCGGCGGTAGCGGGAGGAGGGGAGACCCAGTACTTC.

The CDR3 region has the DNA TGCGCCAGCAGCTTGTTTAGCGGTGAGGGCACTGAAGCTTTCTTT. It yields the protein CASSLFSGEGTEAFF. This rearrangement joins TRBV5-1 to TRBJ1-1; D unresolved. The germline V gene has CDR1 SGHRS and CDR2 YFSETQ. Between the trimmed V and J ends, which lost 1 base and 4 bases, there was a span of 14 bases. The CDR3 is 15 amino acids.

The J gene is TRBJ2-7, the V gene TRBV2; 13 bases agree with TRBD2. The CDR3 spans 15 residues. The germline gives CDR1 SNHLY, CDR2 FYNNEI. V lost 7 bases and J lost 0; bases outside the gene matches: 3. Here the CDR3 DNA reads TGTGCCAGCACCGGACTAGCGGGAGTCTCCTACGAGCAGTACTTC. Translating it yields CASTGLAGVSYEQYF.

This clone has a handful of counts. This sequence joins TRBV5-4 and TRBJ2-7, with TRBD2 matching over 8 bases. The CDR3 covers 15 residues. Germline-derived CDR1 and CDR2 are SGHNT and YYREEE (reference sequence). Trimming removed 3 bases from V and 2 bases from J; junction bases left unmatched: 7. For the CDR3, the DNA is TGTGCCAGCAGCTCCCCTAGTAGCGGGACCTACGAGCAGTACTTC. Translated: CASSSPSSGTYEQYF.

V and J are TRBV29-1 and TRBJ2-1; TRBD2 matches 13 bases. Germline CDR1 is SQVTM and CDR2 is ANQGSEA. V shed 5 bases and J 7 bases; nucleotides not matched to a gene: 8. The CDR3 totals 15 residues. In nucleotides, the CDR3 is TGCAGCGTTCAAGGACTAGCGGGAGTCTGGAATGAGCAGTTCTTC. Translation gives CSVQGLAGVWNEQFF.

This chain links TRBV19 with TRBJ2-1; D gene ambiguous. This CDR3 comprises 15 residues. V was shortened by 3 bases and J by 0 bases, with 9 bases between the two germline ends. Germline lookup yields CDR1 LNHDA and CDR2 SQIVND (reference sequence). For the CDR3, the DNA is TGTGCCAGTAGTATGACGGAGAGCTCCTACAATGAGCAGTTCTTC. Its translation: CASSMTESSYNEQFF.

This clone was picked up one time. The gene calls are TRBV30 and TRBJ2-5, with a tentative D call TRBD1 (6 bases). V was clipped by 5 bases and J by 6 bases, with 16 bases between them. Germline loops: CDR1 GTSNPN, CDR2 SVGIG (reference sequence). The CDR3 extends over 13 amino acids. The CDR3 loop reads CAWEPRGQKTQYF. DNA of the CDR3: TGTGCCTGGGAACCCAGGGGCCAGAAGACCCAGTACTTC.

CDR3 amino acids: CASRAWAGKLFF. The CDR3 nucleotides are TGTGCCAGCAGAGCATGGGCCGGAAAACTGTTTTTT. The genes are TRBV27 and TRBJ1-4, with no clear D. Germline lookup yields CDR1 MNHEY and CDR2 SMNVEV (reference sequence). V was pared by 6 bases and J by 10 bases, with 12 bases between. CDR3 length: 12 residues. The full variable domain, rest sourced from reference TRBV27 and TRBJ1-4, is EAQVTQNPRYLITVTGKKLTVTCSQNMNHEYMSWYRQDPGLGLRQIYYSMNVEVTDKGDVPEGYKVSRKEKRNFPLILESPSPNQTSLYFCASRAWAGKLFFGSGTQLSVL.

This chain connects TRBV7-8 to TRBJ2-7; D gene uncertain. V was shortened by 0 bases and J by 2 bases, with 14 bases between the two germline ends. Germline V gene data show CDR1 as SGHVS and CDR2 as FQNEAQ. This CDR3 comprises 16 residues. The CDR3 DNA follows: TGTGCCAGCAGCTTAGCGACTCCTGGAAGCACCTACGAGCAGTACTTC. Its protein is CASSLATPGSTYEQYF.

In regard to this clone: This sample includes further DNA sequences coding for the same CDR3. V usage is TRBV5-1 and J usage is TRBJ2-3, with D possibly TRBD1 on 6 matching bases. The CDR3 sequence is 14 residues long. CDR1 and CDR2 (germline): SGHRS, YFSETQ. Trimming took 4 bases from V and 0 from J, leaving 9 bases between them. This CDR3 is CASSPGHSTDTQYF. CDR3 coding DNA: TGCGCCAGCAGCCCGGGACATAGCACAGATACGCAGTATTTT.

The chain couples TRBV9 to TRBJ2-3, with 10 positions matching TRBD2. There are 16 residues in the CDR3. Germline CDR1 and CDR2: SGDLS and YYNGEE. V lost 3 bases, J lost 1 base, and 5 bases stayed unmatched. This chain's CDR3 is CASSETGTSGTDTQYF. Here the CDR3 DNA reads TGTGCCAGCAGCGAGACCGGGACTAGCGGCACAGATACGCAGTATTTT. The variable domain in full, with the rest retrieved from reference TRBV9 and TRBJ2-3, is DSGVTQTPKHLITATGQRVTLRCSPRSGDLSVYWYQQSLDQGLQFLIQYYNGEERAKGNILERFSAQQFPDLHSELNLSSLELGDSALYFCASSETGTSGTDTQYFGPGTRLTVL.